These 5 T cell receptor beta chains were sequenced from one sample in a study of blood T cell repertoires in COVID-19. Sequenced by immunoSEQ multiplex PCR; TCRdb stores in-frame clones only, minus some. The data hold some 270,000 clones, with about nine tenths observed a single time. Sequenced input: PBMCs or T cells enriched from blood (not recorded which). The receptors derive from a woman in her 40s who had recovered from COVID-19.

This clone was seen a few times. The chain carries TRBV18 and TRBJ1-2; possibly TRBD1 for D (5 bases). Per germline, CDR1 KGHSH and CDR2 LQKENI. The CDR3 runs to 12 residues. The V end lost 2 bases, the J end lost 6 bases, and 7 bases lay between the germline ends. CDR3 protein: CASSPAGNGYTF. The CDR3 bases are TGTGCCAGCTCACCAGCAGGGAATGGCTACACCTTC.

V and J are TRBV5-1 and TRBJ1-4; the match to TRBD1 covers 9 bases. CDR3 length: 17 amino acids. V shed 3 bases and J 0 bases; nucleotides not matched to a gene: 6. From germline, CDR1 is SGHRS and CDR2 YFSETQ. The CDR3 DNA is TGCGCCAGCAGCTACGGACAGGGGATCGCAACTAATGAAAAACTGTTTTTT. Protein product: CASSYGQGIATNEKLFF.

V is TRBV6-5 and J is TRBJ2-7; D is perhaps TRBD2 (6 bases). The V end was cut by 6 bases, the J end by 2 bases, with 17 bases between. Germline loops: CDR1 MNHEY, CDR2 SVGAGI. The CDR3 is 15 amino acids. This CDR3 is CASRGGGTPPYEQYF. In DNA, the CDR3 is TGTGCCAGCAGGGGAGGCGGGACTCCTCCCTACGAGCAGTACTTC.

The genes are TRBV10-1 and TRBJ2-1; TRBD2 is a possible D gene (6 bases). Deletions cut 4 bases from V and 6 bases from J, with 10 bases between. Germline-derived CDR1 and CDR2 are WNHNN and SYGVQD (reference sequence). The CDR3 has 13 amino acids. In DNA, the CDR3 is TGCGCCAGCAGTGTGGACGGGGGCAATGAGCAGTTCTTC. This translates into CASSVDGGNEQFF.

V gene TRBV19 combines with J gene TRBJ1-1, with 7 bases aligning to TRBD1. The trim removed 5 bases at V and 4 bases at J, leaving 13 bases unmatched. The CDR3 totals 16 residues. Germline values: CDR1 LNHDA, CDR2 SQIVND (reference sequence). The CDR3 sequence is CASSPRQGAGGTEAFF. CDR3 sequence (DNA): TGTGCCAGTAGTCCACGACAGGGTGCTGGTGGCACTGAAGCTTTCTTT.